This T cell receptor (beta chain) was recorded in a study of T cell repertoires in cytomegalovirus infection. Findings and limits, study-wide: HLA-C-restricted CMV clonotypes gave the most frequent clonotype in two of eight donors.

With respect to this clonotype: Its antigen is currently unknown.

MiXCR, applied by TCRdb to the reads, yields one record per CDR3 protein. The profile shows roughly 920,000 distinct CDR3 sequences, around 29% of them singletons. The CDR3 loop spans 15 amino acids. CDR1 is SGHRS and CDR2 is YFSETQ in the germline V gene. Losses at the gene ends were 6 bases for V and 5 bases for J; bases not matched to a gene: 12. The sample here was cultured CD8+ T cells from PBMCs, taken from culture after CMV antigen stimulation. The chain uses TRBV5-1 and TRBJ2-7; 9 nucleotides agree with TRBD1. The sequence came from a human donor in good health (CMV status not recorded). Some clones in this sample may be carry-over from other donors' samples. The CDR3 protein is CASTPSGTGIDEQYF. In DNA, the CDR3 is TGCGCCAGCACCCCCTCAGGGACAGGGATCGACGAGCAGTACTTC.